These 32 T cell receptor beta chains came from one sample sequenced in a study of human T cells and chemical hapten exposure. Regarding time point: patch test 2, 6 weeks after DPC sensitization. Regarding treatment: therapeutic diphenylcyclopropenone sensitization with weekly scalp DPC. TCRdb independently ran MiXCR on the RACE reads; one entry per CDR3 protein. The top ten clones hold more than 5.5% of a sample with about 380,000 distinct CDR3 sequences, about 6% of them seen once. Sequenced material: whole blood, taken in connection with sensitization to the hapten diphenylcyclopropenone (DPC). The receptors stem from a woman aged 18-29 years with alopecia areata. Some clones in this sample may be carry-over from other donors' samples.

This clonotype was seen only a few times. The gene calls are TRBV15 and TRBJ2-5, with 11 bases lining up with TRBD2. V was clipped by 0 bases and J by 4 bases; unmatched bases: 16. This CDR3 is built from 20 residues. The germline gives CDR1 LNHNV, CDR2 YYDKDF (reference sequence). The CDR3 region is CATSRDVGRRPSGGPETQYF. DNA of the CDR3: TGTGCCACCAGCAGAGATGTGGGAAGGCGGCCTAGCGGGGGGCCAGAGACCCAGTACTTC.

The chain carries TRBV29-1 and TRBJ2-5; possibly TRBD1 or TRBD2 for D (5 bases each). The germline CDR1 and CDR2 sequences are SQVTM and ANQGSEA. V was clipped by 6 bases and J by 4 bases, with 21 bases between them. The CDR3 is 15 amino acids. The CDR3 nucleotides are TGCAGCGTAGATACCCCCCCGGGACCCCCAGAGACCCAGTACTTC. Its protein product is CSVDTPPGPPETQYF.

In this sample, this clonotype turned up a few times. In DNA form, the CDR3 reads TGTGCCAGCAGCGCGGGACTAGCGGGGGCCCCGAACACCGGGGAGCTGTTTTTT. Translated, it gives CASSAGLAGAPNTGELFF. The rearrangement links TRBV7-9 to TRBJ2-2, with TRBD2 matching over 14 bases. V was clipped by 5 bases and J by 0 bases; unmatched bases: 5. The CDR3 spans 18 residues. Germline V lookup: CDR1 SEHNR, CDR2 FQNEAQ (reference sequence).

This clonotype showed up just a few times. The chain has TRBV7-6 and TRBJ1-5; maybe TRBD1 (6 bases). CDR1 is SGHVS and CDR2 is FNYEAQ in the germline V gene. The germline V and J ends were trimmed by 5 bases and 11 bases, with 16 bases remaining between them. The CDR3 is 13 residues long. The CDR3 DNA follows: TGTGCCAGCAGCCCCACAGGGTCATCAGCCCAGCATTTT. Its protein is CASSPTGSSAQHF.

This clonotype was detected only a few times. V and J are TRBV4-1 and TRBJ2-7, with 8 bases that match TRBD1. The CDR3 is 17 residues long. V gave up 3 bases and J gave up 0 bases; unmatched junction bases: 10. Germline CDR1 and CDR2: MGHRA and YSYEKL. The CDR3, as DNA: TGCGCCAGCAGCCAGCTAGAACAGGGGGTAGTCTCCTACGAGCAGTACTTC. Its protein is CASSQLEQGVVSYEQYF.

This clonotype turned up a few times. The V call is TRBV20-1, the J call TRBJ2-2, with D perhaps TRBD2 (6 bases). The length of the CDR3 is 14 residues. Germline assignment: CDR1 DFQATT and CDR2 SNEGSKA (reference sequence). With 6 bases removed from V and 5 bases from J, the gap between germline ends came to 16 bases. The CDR3 region has the DNA TGCAGTGCCAAGACCGGGACTTCGACCGGGGAGCTGTTTTTT. Translated: CSAKTGTSTGELFF.

The sample holds many counts of this clonotype. V gene TRBV11-2 combines with J gene TRBJ2-2, with D perhaps TRBD1 (6 bases). Trimming removed 4 bases at V and 1 base at J, with 19 bases between. The CDR3 spans 18 residues. Germline V gives CDR1 SGHAT, CDR2 FQNNGV. This CDR3 is CASSSGQLGGLNTGELFF. The CDR3 nucleotides are TGTGCCAGCAGCTCCGGACAGCTTGGTGGACTGAACACCGGGGAGCTGTTTTTT.

In its sample, this clonotype was seen many times. The gene calls are TRBV21-1 and TRBJ1-6. TRBV21-1 is assigned pseudogene status. This CDR3 comprises 18 residues. CDR3 nucleotide sequence: TGTGCCAGCAGCAAATTCGGGGACTTCGGCTCCTATAATTCACCCCTCCACTTT. This gives the protein CASSKFGDFGSYNSPLHF.

Ten or more counts support this clonotype. This chain connects TRBV4-3 to TRBJ2-3; TRBD1 might be the D (6 bases). CDR3 length: 15 residues. Germline V gene data show CDR1 as LGHNA and CDR2 as YSLEER. Trimming cost V 3 bases and J 2 bases, with 12 bases left between them. The CDR3 spells CASSQGGDNTDTQYF. In nucleotides, the CDR3 is TGCGCCAGCAGCCAGGGTGGGGACAACACAGATACGCAGTATTTT.

This chain uses TRBV29-1 with TRBJ2-2, with TRBD1 matching over 9 bases. Trimming took 4 bases from V and 3 from J; bases not matched to a gene: 0. This CDR3 spans 13 amino acids. Germline V gives CDR1 SQVTM, CDR2 ANQGSEA. CDR3 protein: CSVGDRDTGELFF. In nucleotides, the CDR3 is TGCAGCGTTGGGGACAGGGACACCGGGGAGCTGTTTTTT.

The chain uses TRBV14 and TRBJ2-1; TRBD2 aligns across 9 bases. From germline, CDR1 is SGHDN and CDR2 FVKESK. The CDR3 totals 13 residues. The junction had 6 bases not matched to a gene; V was cut back by 7 bases and J by 8 bases. Written as DNA, the CDR3 is TGTGCCAGCACCGGGACTAGCATCTATGAGCAGTTCTTC. Translating gives CASTGTSIYEQFF. The variable domain in full, completed from reference TRBV14 and TRBJ2-1, reads EAGVTQFPSHSVIEKGQTVTLRCDPISGHDNLYWYRRVMGKEIKFLLHFVKESKQDESGMPNNRFLAERTGGTYSTLKVQPAELEDSGVYFCASTGTSIYEQFFGPGTRLTVL.

The chain combines TRBV7-9 with TRBJ2-4, with TRBD1 matching 11 bases. The V gene's germline CDR1 is SEHNR and CDR2 FQNEAQ (reference sequence). The CDR3 extends over 15 amino acids. With V trimmed by 4 bases and J by 7 bases, 6 bases remained unmatched. The CDR3 here is CASSSWDRGVNIQYF. CDR3 coding DNA: TGTGCCAGCAGCTCGTGGGACAGGGGGGTGAACATTCAGTACTTC.

Only a few counts were recorded for this clonotype. The chain carries TRBV3-1 and TRBJ2-7; D gene ambiguous. Trimming pared 4 bases from V and 7 bases from J, leaving 11 bases between. Germline V lookup: CDR1 LGHDT, CDR2 YNNKEL (reference sequence). The CDR3 sequence is 12 residues long. The CDR3 DNA follows: TGTGCCAGCAGCCCAACGCCTAGGGAGCAGTACTTC. Amino acid sequence: CASSPTPREQYF.

This clonotype came up a few times. The rearrangement uses TRBV12-3 or TRBV12-4 and TRBJ2-2, with TRBD2 matching 12 bases. V gave up 8 bases and J gave up 3 bases; unmatched junction bases: 4. The CDR3 loop spans 15 amino acids. The CDR3 nucleotides are TGTGCCAGCGTAAGGACTAGCGGGGACACCGGGGAGCTGTTTTTT. Translation: CASVRTSGDTGELFF.

This clonotype appeared many times. This CDR3 reads CATSNTLAGDVGELFF. Here the CDR3 DNA reads TGTGCCACCAGCAATACTCTAGCGGGGGATGTCGGGGAGCTGTTTTTT. The chain has TRBV15 and TRBJ2-2, with 10 bases identical to TRBD2. The V gene end was trimmed by 4 bases and the J gene end by 7 bases; junction bases not matched to a gene: 9. Germline V lookup: CDR1 LNHNV, CDR2 YYDKDF (reference sequence). The CDR3 is 16 amino acids.

This clonotype was recorded at least ten times. The chain combines TRBV29-1 with TRBJ1-4; TRBD1 might be the D (6 bases). V dropped 0 bases and J dropped 5 bases, with 10 bases sitting between them. Germline CDR1 reads SQVTM; CDR2 reads ANQGSEA. The CDR3 spans 14 residues. CDR3 DNA: TGCAGCGTTGAAGAGAACACAGGGAATGAAAAACTGTTTTTT. Its translation is CSVEENTGNEKLFF.

The chain links TRBV6-5 to TRBJ1-2, with 7 nucleotides matching TRBD1. The junction had 12 bases not matched to a gene; V was cut back by 7 bases and J by 4 bases. This CDR3 has 15 amino acids. Germline values: CDR1 MNHEY, CDR2 SVGAGI. In nucleotides, the CDR3 is TGTGCCAGCACCCCCTCTAGGACAGGATTCTATGGCTACACCTTC. This gives the protein CASTPSRTGFYGYTF.

This clonotype was detected a few times. This chain joins TRBV12-3 or TRBV12-4 and TRBJ1-1; no firm D call. The CDR3 is 12 residues long. V lost 5 bases and J 6 bases, leaving 10 bases between the germline ends. The CDR3 DNA sequence: TGTGCCAGCAGTACAGCCATTCCTGAAGCTTTCTTT. Translation: CASSTAIPEAFF.

This clonotype was seen a few times. The chain recombines TRBV12-3 or TRBV12-4 with TRBJ1-5, with 7 bases identical to TRBD1. This CDR3 has 15 amino acids. V gave up 5 bases and J gave up 4 bases; unmatched junction bases: 8. CDR3 DNA: TGTGCCAGCAGTCCTCGGGGACAGCTGAATCAGCCCCAGCATTTT. Encoded protein: CASSPRGQLNQPQHF.

This clonotype was observed a handful of times. V is TRBV20-1 and J is TRBJ1-1; no clear D gene. Germline V gives CDR1 DFQATT, CDR2 SNEGSKA (reference sequence). There are 13 residues in the CDR3. Trimming took off 3 bases at V and 0 bases at J, with 8 bases between the two ends. CDR3 protein: CSASSLMNTEAFF. The CDR3 nucleotides read TGCAGTGCTAGTTCCCTAATGAACACTGAAGCTTTCTTT.

This clonotype has a count of ten or more. The V call is TRBV28, the J call TRBJ2-6, with D unclear. Germline CDR1 MDHEN, CDR2 SYDVKM. With 8 bases removed from V and 2 bases from J, the gap between germline ends came to 4 bases. The CDR3 runs 12 residues. CDR3 protein: CASGAGANVLTF. The CDR3 DNA reads TGTGCCAGCGGAGCTGGGGCCAACGTCCTGACTTTC.

This clonotype was seen a handful of times. V gene TRBV27 combines with J gene TRBJ2-7; 7 bases map to TRBD1. Germline-derived CDR1 and CDR2 are MNHEY and SMNVEV (reference sequence). Trimming cost V 5 bases and J 0 bases; bases outside gene matches: 4. The CDR3 runs 14 residues. CDR3 coding DNA: TGTGCCAGCAGTCAACAGGGGAACTCCTACGAGCAGTACTTC. It specifies CASSQQGNSYEQYF.

The CDR3 DNA is TGTGCCAGCAGTTTCGGGGGAGGAGATAATTCACCCCTCCACTTT. It codes for CASSFGGGDNSPLHF. This chain uses TRBV14 with TRBJ1-6; D is possibly TRBD1 (5 bases). This CDR3 is built from 15 residues. V was pared by 6 bases and J by 5 bases, with 14 bases between. Germline CDR1 is SGHDN and CDR2 is FVKESK.

This clonotype was counted only a few times. The chain recombines TRBV6-2 or TRBV6-3 with TRBJ2-2; 8 positions match TRBD2. The CDR3 runs to 17 residues. Germline CDR1 and CDR2: MNHEY and SVGEGT. Trimming at V came to 6 bases and at J to 1 base, leaving 10 bases not matched to a gene. The CDR3 region has the DNA TGTGCCAGCAGCCCGGAATTAGCGGGGCTGAACACCGGGGAGCTGTTTTTT. This codes for CASSPELAGLNTGELFF.

This clonotype was counted only a few times. This chain uses TRBV20-1 with TRBJ2-7, with 10 bases matching TRBD1. Germline CDR1 DFQATT, CDR2 SNEGSKA (reference sequence). The CDR3 runs 15 residues. V shed 5 bases and J 0 bases; nucleotides not matched to a gene: 7. The CDR3 sequence: CSAPSGTGDSYEQYF. CDR3 bases: TGCAGTGCTCCCTCCGGGACAGGGGACTCCTACGAGCAGTACTTC.

There are many counts of this clonotype. This chain connects TRBV6-2 or TRBV6-3 to TRBJ1-5; 10 bases map to TRBD1. Germline lookup yields CDR1 MNHEY and CDR2 SVGEGT. With V trimmed by 4 bases and J by 5 bases, 8 bases remained unmatched. The CDR3 sequence is 16 residues long. CDR3 nucleotide sequence: TGTGCCAGCAGTTCGCGACAGGGGGCCGGCGATCAGCCCCAGCATTTT. Encoded protein: CASSSRQGAGDQPQHF.

This clonotype has a count of ten or more. The rearrangement links TRBV5-1 to TRBJ2-3; D might be TRBD2 (7 bases). Germline lookup yields CDR1 SGHRS and CDR2 YFSETQ. The CDR3 is made up of 17 amino acids. V was shortened by 3 bases and J by 3 bases, with 20 bases between the two germline ends. The CDR3 sequence: CASSSSLGGAWTDTQYF. In DNA form, the CDR3 reads TGCGCCAGCAGCTCCTCCCTGGGGGGGGCCTGGACAGATACGCAGTATTTT.

The chain carries TRBV7-9 and TRBJ2-4; possible D gene TRBD1, 5 bases. V lost 2 bases and J 2 bases, leaving 13 bases between the germline ends. The CDR3 consists of 16 residues. Germline V CDR1 and CDR2: SEHNR, FQNEAQ (reference sequence). The CDR3 coding sequence is TGTGCCAGCAGCTTATCTCACCAGGGAACCAAAAACATTCAGTACTTC. It translates to CASSLSHQGTKNIQYF.

This clonotype was counted many times. The genes are TRBV9 and TRBJ1-6; perhaps TRBD1 as D (5 bases). Per the germline V gene, CDR1 is SGDLS and CDR2 is YYNGEE. The CDR3 runs 15 residues. The germline V and J ends were trimmed by 1 base and 8 bases, with 13 bases remaining between them. The CDR3, as DNA: TGTGCCAGCAGCGTAAGAGGGACGGCAGATTCACCCCTCCACTTT. This codes for CASSVRGTADSPLHF.

This clonotype showed up many times. The CDR3 spells CASTRGESPSTDTQYF. The DNA of the CDR3 is TGTGCCAGCACCCGAGGGGAGTCTCCTAGCACAGATACGCAGTATTTT. The chain couples TRBV27 to TRBJ2-3; the D gene could be TRBD1 or TRBD2 (5 bases each). The V end lost 7 bases, the J end lost 0 bases, and 17 bases lay between the germline ends. Germline V gives CDR1 MNHEY, CDR2 SMNVEV (reference sequence). The CDR3 runs to 16 residues.

The sample holds a few counts of this clonotype. The chain recombines TRBV25-1 with TRBJ1-4, with 7 bases aligning to TRBD1. Looked up from germline, CDR1 is MGHDK and CDR2 is SYGVNS. The CDR3 contains 14 residues. V lost 3 bases and J lost 6; bases outside the gene matches: 4. CDR3 protein: CASSEGRGYEKLFF. CDR3 in DNA: TGTGCCAGCAGTGAGGGCAGGGGGTATGAAAAACTGTTTTTT.

The CDR3 protein is CASSLESGVVKTQYF. CDR3 bases: TGTGCCAGCAGCTTAGAAAGTGGGGTAGTGAAGACCCAGTACTTC. The chain recombines TRBV7-8 with TRBJ2-5; no firm D call. Looked up from germline, CDR1 is SGHVS and CDR2 is FQNEAQ. The CDR3 totals 15 residues. V lost 1 base and J lost 6, with 15 bases in between.